This is a list of T cell receptor beta chains from one sample in a study of shared clonotypes between healthy human individuals. The data were produced by immunoSEQ multiplex PCR, yet TCRdb's version contains in-frame clones alone and is incomplete. The sample lists about 2 million clones; roughly 94% were seen once. The sequenced sample was naive CD8+ T cells sorted from blood. The receptors here all came from a man aged 18 to 30 in good health. Each CDR3 is given with its conserved first and last residue. The D gene is left open where the match is weak. Rows give clone size only sometimes, using once, few, many, or a class for an expanded clone.

d_call: .; v_call: TRBV4-3; j_call: TRBJ2-7; clone_size: .; cdr3_nt: TGCGCCAGCAGCCAAGGGATCCAGGGGAAGTACGAGCAGTACTTC; cdr3_aa: CASSQGIQGKYEQYF
d_call: .; v_call: TRBV28; j_call: TRBJ2-7; clone_size: .; cdr3_nt: TGTGCCAGCAGTATATGGGACACTCTCTACGAGCAGTACTTC; cdr3_aa: CASSIWDTLYEQYF
d_call: .; v_call: TRBV25-1; j_call: TRBJ2-5; clone_size: once; cdr3_nt: TGTGCCAGCAGTCTGCCGGGCCAGGGGTGGGAGACCCAGTACTTC; cdr3_aa: CASSLPGQGWETQYF
d_call: .; v_call: TRBV4-1; j_call: TRBJ2-5; clone_size: .; cdr3_nt: TGCGCCAGCAGCCAAGGATTAGGCGGGGTACAAGAGACCCAGTACTTC; cdr3_aa: CASSQGLGGVQETQYF
d_call: TRBD2; v_call: TRBV6-5; j_call: TRBJ2-7; clone_size: .; cdr3_nt: TGTGCCAGCAGTCTAGCGGGAGGGCCGGGTGAGCAGTACTTC; cdr3_aa: CASSLAGGPGEQYF
d_call: TRBD1; v_call: TRBV5-1; j_call: TRBJ1-1; clone_size: .; cdr3_nt: TGCGCCAGCCGCGGACAGGGCCCTATGAACACTGAAGCTTTCTTT; cdr3_aa: CASRGQGPMNTEAFF
d_call: .; v_call: TRBV28; j_call: TRBJ2-6; clone_size: .; cdr3_nt: TGTGCCACATGGGGTACCGGGGCCAACGTCCTGACTTTC; cdr3_aa: CATWGTGANVLTF
d_call: .; v_call: TRBV5-1; j_call: TRBJ2-3; clone_size: .; cdr3_nt: TGCGCCAGCAGCTTGTGGCGAGATACGCAGTATTTT; cdr3_aa: CASSLWRDTQYF
d_call: TRBD1; v_call: TRBV7-7; j_call: TRBJ2-7; clone_size: .; cdr3_nt: TGTGCTAGCAGCCCAACGACAGGGGCCTACGAGCAGTACTTC; cdr3_aa: CASSPTTGAYEQYF
d_call: .; v_call: TRBV6-1; j_call: TRBJ1-2; clone_size: .; cdr3_nt: TGTGCCAGCAGTGAAGTGCCGGGAAGCGAATACAACTATGGCTACACCTTC; cdr3_aa: CASSEVPGSEYNYGYTF
d_call: .; v_call: TRBV19; j_call: TRBJ1-2; clone_size: .; cdr3_nt: TGTGCCAGTAGTACGTTAGACAGCTATGGCTACACCTTC; cdr3_aa: CASSTLDSYGYTF
d_call: TRBD1; v_call: TRBV9; j_call: TRBJ1-5; clone_size: .; cdr3_nt: TGTGCCAGCAGCGTAGGGACAGGGGAGTATAGCAATCAGCCCCAGCATTTT; cdr3_aa: CASSVGTGEYSNQPQHF
d_call: TRBD2; v_call: TRBV28; j_call: TRBJ2-7; clone_size: .; cdr3_nt: TGTGCCAGCAGGGCGCGGGGGGTCTACGAGCAGTACTTC; cdr3_aa: CASRARGVYEQYF
d_call: .; v_call: TRBV6-5; j_call: TRBJ2-7; clone_size: .; cdr3_nt: TGTGCCAGCAGTTACCAGGGTGCCCCATACGAGCAGTACTTC; cdr3_aa: CASSYQGAPYEQYF
d_call: .; v_call: TRBV6-1; j_call: TRBJ1-6; clone_size: .; cdr3_nt: TGTGCCAGCAGTGTTGACAGGTCGCTAAATTCACCCCTCCACTTT; cdr3_aa: CASSVDRSLNSPLHF
d_call: .; v_call: TRBV7-9; j_call: TRBJ1-4; clone_size: .; cdr3_nt: TGTGCCAGCGGTAGTTTTGCAACTAATGAAAAACTGTTTTTT; cdr3_aa: CASGSFATNEKLFF
d_call: TRBD2; v_call: TRBV27; j_call: TRBJ2-1; clone_size: .; cdr3_nt: TGTGCCAGTAAACCTATAGGGACTAGCGGGGACAATGAGCAGTTCTTC; cdr3_aa: CASKPIGTSGDNEQFF
d_call: .; v_call: TRBV6-1; j_call: TRBJ2-2; clone_size: .; cdr3_nt: TGTGCCAGCAGTGACCAGGGAGTGCTGTTTTTT; cdr3_aa: CASSDQGVLFF
d_call: TRBD1; v_call: TRBV6-5; j_call: TRBJ2-3; clone_size: .; cdr3_nt: TGTGCCACCGCCGGGACAGGGAGCACAGATACGCAGTATTTT; cdr3_aa: CATAGTGSTDTQYF
d_call: TRBD2; v_call: TRBV7-2; j_call: TRBJ2-7; clone_size: .; cdr3_nt: TGTGCCAGCAGCCACCAGCGGGAGGTACCCTACGAGCAGTACTTC; cdr3_aa: CASSHQREVPYEQYF
d_call: .; v_call: TRBV9; j_call: TRBJ1-6; clone_size: once; cdr3_nt: TGTGCCAGCAGCGAATACAGTATGGACTCACCCCTCCACTTT; cdr3_aa: CASSEYSMDSPLHF
d_call: .; v_call: TRBV5-6; j_call: TRBJ2-1; clone_size: .; cdr3_nt: TGTGCCAGCAGCTTGGCCTGGGACTTTAGCTCCTACAATGAGCAGTTCTTC; cdr3_aa: CASSLAWDFSSYNEQFF
d_call: TRBD1; v_call: TRBV2; j_call: TRBJ1-1; clone_size: .; cdr3_nt: TGTGCCAGCACTGAAGGGGACAGGGACAACACTGAAGCTTTCTTT; cdr3_aa: CASTEGDRDNTEAFF
d_call: .; v_call: TRBV2; j_call: TRBJ2-1; clone_size: .; cdr3_nt: TGTGCCGGCGTCCAGGGGGAGGGCAATGAGCAGTTCTTC; cdr3_aa: CAGVQGEGNEQFF
d_call: TRBD1; v_call: TRBV5-6; j_call: TRBJ1-5; clone_size: .; cdr3_nt: TGTGCCAGCAGCCTCCGGGACAGGGGGCATGTGAGCAATCAGCCCCAGCATTTT; cdr3_aa: CASSLRDRGHVSNQPQHF
d_call: .; v_call: TRBV7-9; j_call: TRBJ1-1; clone_size: .; cdr3_nt: TGTGCCAGCATTGTAAACACTGAAGCTTTCTTT; cdr3_aa: CASIVNTEAFF
d_call: .; v_call: TRBV9; j_call: TRBJ2-1; clone_size: .; cdr3_nt: TGTGCCAGCAGCGTTCCGCCTTACAATGAGCAGTTCTTC; cdr3_aa: CASSVPPYNEQFF
d_call: .; v_call: TRBV6-5; j_call: TRBJ2-1; clone_size: .; cdr3_nt: TGTGCCAGCAGTTACGGGACCCCGAGAGATGAGCAGTTCTTC; cdr3_aa: CASSYGTPRDEQFF